Shown below are 16 T cell receptor beta chains from a single sample sequenced in a study of cytomegalovirus exposure and HLA in healthy donors (dated by TCRdb to about 2017). Library prep was done by the immunoSEQ multiplex PCR assay. For the multiplex PCR, a mixture combining 60 forward primers for TCR Vbeta segments and 13 reverse primers for TCR Jbeta segments was used. Imported from immuneACCESS, the table was reduced by TCRdb to in-frame sequences with V and J called. These copies leave out some clones; in studies compared against another copy, an unresolved V gene accounts for under half, and the cause of the remainder is not known. The sample data list about 190,000 clones, and approximately 81% of these were observed just once. The ten largest account for about 2.4% of the sample. Sequencing input: PBMCs. These receptors all come from a male donor in good health and CMV-seronegative.

CDR3 coding DNA: TGTGCCAGCAGCCTCGACGGGGAGTCCTACGAGCAGTACTTC. Its protein product is CASSLDGESYEQYF. This chain joins TRBV7-9 and TRBJ2-7, with TRBD2 as a possible D gene (5 bases). Trimming cost V 5 bases and J 1 base, with 12 bases left between them. In germline, CDR1 is SEHNR, CDR2 FQNEAQ (reference sequence). The CDR3 totals 14 residues.

In this sample, this clone turned up once. The V gene is TRBV5-1, the J gene TRBJ1-4, with TRBD1 identical over 8 bases. Germline CDR1 reads SGHRS; CDR2 reads YFSETQ. CDR3 length: 15 amino acids. V lost 4 bases, J lost 8 bases, and 10 bases stayed unmatched. CDR3 coding DNA: TGCGCCAGCAGCGGAACAGGGGGATTAAGCGAAAAACTGTTTTTT. Translated: CASSGTGGLSEKLFF.

This clone is a singleton in its sample. The chain uses TRBV9 and TRBJ2-5; D possibly corresponds to TRBD1 (5 bases). CDR1 and CDR2 from the germline V gene are SGDLS and YYNGEE. Trimming removed 3 bases from V and 3 bases from J, with 9 bases in between. The CDR3 is 13 amino acids. In DNA, the CDR3 is TGTGCCAGCAGCGAGCAGGACAAAGAGACCCAGTACTTC. Residues: CASSEQDKETQYF.

The chain uses TRBV6-1 and TRBJ1-5; a possible D gene is TRBD1 (6 bases). With 8 bases removed from V and 4 bases from J, the gap between germline ends came to 18 bases. Germline V CDR1 and CDR2: MNHNS, SASEGT. The CDR3 totals 15 residues. CDR3 amino acids: CASRTAVTPNQPQHF. The CDR3 DNA sequence: TGTGCCAGCCGGACAGCTGTAACCCCTAATCAGCCCCAGCATTTT.

DNA of the CDR3: TGCGCCAGCAGCCTGCGACAGGGGAGCACCTACGAGCAGTACTTC. Its translation is CASSLRQGSTYEQYF. The genes are TRBV5-1 and TRBJ2-7, with TRBD1 matching 8 bases. The CDR3 has 15 amino acids. V lost 4 bases and J lost 2; bases outside the gene matches: 8. Germline values: CDR1 SGHRS, CDR2 YFSETQ.

This chain connects TRBV27 to TRBJ1-2, with 7 bases lining up with TRBD1. The CDR3 loop spans 13 amino acids. The germline V gene has CDR1 MNHEY and CDR2 SMNVEV (reference sequence). V shed 5 bases and J 3 bases; nucleotides not matched to a gene: 3. CDR3 in amino acids: CASSSTGDYGYTF. CDR3 coding DNA: TGTGCCAGCAGTAGCACAGGGGACTATGGCTACACCTTC.

The rearrangement joins TRBV6-1 to TRBJ2-7; 7 positions match TRBD1. The V and J ends lost 1 base and 1 base, in that order; junction bases with no gene match: 10. In germline, CDR1 is MNHNS, CDR2 SASEGT. The CDR3 contains 17 residues. DNA of the CDR3: TGTGCCAGCAGTGAAGGAGTAGGAGACAGGGCGTCCTACGAGCAGTACTTC. Translating gives CASSEGVGDRASYEQYF.

This sequence joins TRBV4-3 and TRBJ2-3; 9 bases map to TRBD1. With V trimmed by 4 bases and J by 3 bases, 5 bases remained unmatched. The CDR3 runs to 15 residues. Germline-derived CDR1 and CDR2 are LGHNA and YSLEER. In nucleotides, the CDR3 is TGCGCCAGCAGCCTAGGGACAGGGTCGACAGATACGCAGTATTTT. This codes for CASSLGTGSTDTQYF.

The V gene is TRBV27, the J gene TRBJ2-5; weak D call: TRBD2 (6 bases). CDR1 is MNHEY, CDR2 SMNVEV, per germline (reference sequence). The CDR3 is 14 residues long. Trimming removed 5 bases at V and 1 base at J, with 11 bases between. For the CDR3, the DNA is TGTGCCAGCAGTCGGTGGGACTTCCAAGAGACCCAGTACTTC. It codes for CASSRWDFQETQYF.

The rearrangement uses TRBV4-1 and TRBJ1-4, with D hard to call. V was clipped by 1 base and J by 7 bases, with 13 bases between them. CDR3 length: 15 residues. Germline CDR1 is MGHRA and CDR2 is YSYEKL. This CDR3 reads CASSQVGSRGEKLFF. The CDR3 DNA sequence: TGCGCCAGCAGCCAAGTCGGGAGTCGGGGTGAAAAACTGTTTTTT.

This sequence joins TRBV4-1 and TRBJ2-7; D not certain. Germline CDR1 is MGHRA and CDR2 is YSYEKL. Trimming removed 0 bases from V and 3 bases from J, with 12 bases in between. This CDR3 is 15 amino acids long. Here the CDR3 DNA reads TGCGCCAGCAGCCAAGATAATGGGCCGATCTACGAGCAGTACTTC. This codes for CASSQDNGPIYEQYF.

The chain combines TRBV7-2 with TRBJ2-5, with a weak D call TRBD1 (6 bases). This CDR3 spans 15 amino acids. V was pared by 1 base and J by 5 bases, with 14 bases between. Germline values: CDR1 SGHTA, CDR2 FQGNSA. The CDR3 protein is CASSLDLRGTETQYF. The DNA of the CDR3 is TGTGCCAGCAGCTTAGATCTTAGGGGGACGGAGACCCAGTACTTC.

The chain is built from TRBV6-1 and TRBJ2-7, with 7 positions matching TRBD1. Germline V lookup: CDR1 MNHNS, CDR2 SASEGT. This CDR3 region has 15 residues. Trimming at V came to 2 bases and at J to 2 bases, leaving 6 bases not matched to a gene. The CDR3 loop reads CASSEIGTEAYEQYF. The CDR3 DNA reads TGTGCCAGCAGTGAAATAGGGACAGAAGCCTACGAGCAGTACTTC.

V is TRBV25-1 and J is TRBJ2-3; 11 nucleotides agree with TRBD2. CDR1 is MGHDK, CDR2 SYGVNS, per germline. The junction had 5 bases not matched to a gene; V was cut back by 3 bases and J by 0 bases. The CDR3 is made up of 17 amino acids. CDR3 coding DNA: TGTGCCAGCAGTGAGCGACTAGCGGGGCTTAGCACAGATACGCAGTATTTT. This codes for CASSERLAGLSTDTQYF.

This clone was seen more than once but under ten times. V and J are TRBV6-5 and TRBJ2-7; TRBD2 might be the D (5 bases). Trimming cost V 0 bases and J 1 base, with 10 bases left between them. The CDR3 spans 15 residues. The germline CDR1 and CDR2 sequences are MNHEY and SVGAGI. The CDR3 DNA is TGTGCCAGCAGTTACTCCAACACGGGGTCCTACGAGCAGTACTTC. Its protein is CASSYSNTGSYEQYF.

The gene calls are TRBV29-1 and TRBJ2-3, with D unresolved. Trimming cost V 6 bases and J 5 bases, with 12 bases left between them. The V gene's germline CDR1 is SQVTM and CDR2 ANQGSEA. The CDR3 spans 12 residues. The CDR3 loop is CSVSSRLDTQYF. CDR3 DNA sequence: TGCAGCGTGTCCTCGAGGTTAGATACGCAGTATTTT.